These 10 T cell receptor beta chains were all obtained from the same sample, sequenced in a study of T cell responses to AZD1222 COVID-19 vaccine (dated by TCRdb to about 2021). The library was generated by the immunoSEQ multiplex PCR assay. The source is immuneACCESS, and TCRdb retained only in-frame sequences with V and J called. Part of the clones is not carried over; for the studies checked, unresolved V genes explain less than half of this, and the remainder is unexplained. This sample comprises around 140,000 clones, around 92% of them detected only once. The ten largest clones take up 9% to 15% of the sample. This specimen's time point label, interpreted: sample from adult after SARS-CoV-2 infection, after symptom onset. This specimen consisted of peripheral blood, obtained after recovery from COVID-19. The receptors come from an adult who had recovered from COVID-19.

The gene calls are TRBV3-1 (or the pseudogene TRBV3-2) and TRBJ1-4; maybe TRBD1 (5 bases). The CDR3 has 14 residues. CDR1 is LGHDT and CDR2 is YNNKEL in the germline V gene (reference sequence). Trimming left V 6 bases short and J 8 bases short, with 16 bases between. The CDR3 loop is CASRPGTQKEKLFF. The CDR3 coding sequence is TGTGCCAGCAGGCCCGGGACCCAAAAAGAAAAACTGTTTTTT.

This clone was counted a single time. The chain joins TRBV4-2 to TRBJ1-4, with 11 positions matching TRBD1. Germline V CDR1 and CDR2: LGHNA, YNFKEQ. There are 16 residues in the CDR3. V gave up 0 bases and J gave up 7 bases; unmatched junction bases: 4. The CDR3 here is CASSQDPGQGVEKLFF. Written as DNA, the CDR3 is TGTGCCAGCAGCCAAGATCCGGGACAGGGGGTTGAAAAACTGTTTTTT.

The rearrangement uses TRBV6-2 or TRBV6-3 and TRBJ2-1; TRBD2 matches at 8 bases. The CDR3 is made up of 14 amino acids. J was trimmed by 9 bases and V by 5 bases; bases with no gene match: 9. In germline, CDR1 is MNHEY, CDR2 SVGEGT. The CDR3 reads CASSVSAGVGEQFF. CDR3 DNA: TGTGCCAGCAGTGTCTCAGCGGGAGTTGGTGAGCAGTTCTTC.

This clone occurred a few times. This chain uses TRBV5-1 with TRBJ2-3; the D call may be TRBD1 or TRBD2 (5 bases each). In germline, CDR1 is SGHRS, CDR2 YFSETQ. This CDR3 has 17 amino acids. The V end was cut by 3 bases, the J end by 2 bases, with 19 bases between. CDR3 region: CASSSGTAIGVTDTQYF. As DNA, the CDR3 is TGCGCCAGCAGCTCTGGGACCGCCATAGGGGTCACAGATACGCAGTATTTT.

The CDR3 nucleotides read TGTGCCACCAGCAGAGTAACTAACACAGATACGCAGTATTTT. Translating it yields CATSRVTNTDTQYF. The rearrangement joins TRBV15 to TRBJ2-3; no definite D call. Germline V gives CDR1 LNHNV, CDR2 YYDKDF (reference sequence). The length of the CDR3 is 14 residues. V lost 1 base to trimming and J lost 2 bases, with 7 bases between them.

The chain employs TRBV9 and TRBJ2-7, with D possibly being TRBD1 (6 bases). CDR1 is SGDLS and CDR2 is YYNGEE in the germline V gene. The CDR3 covers 15 residues. Trimming cost V 4 bases and J 7 bases, with 21 bases left between them. CDR3 in amino acids: CASSRAREDSYEQYF. Here the CDR3 DNA reads TGTGCCAGCAGCCGCGCGCGCGAGGACAGCTATGAGCAGTACTTC.

This chain links TRBV5-1 with TRBJ2-5; D ambiguous. The germline V gene encodes CDR1 SGHRS and CDR2 YFSETQ. The CDR3 extends over 16 amino acids. Trimming shortened V by 4 bases and J by 4 bases, and 20 bases separated the two germline ends. CDR3 region: CASSLTASRQLETQYF. The CDR3 coding sequence is TGCGCCAGCAGCCTAACGGCCTCGCGACAATTAGAGACCCAGTACTTC.

The chain carries TRBV7-8 and TRBJ2-2; 10 bases match TRBD2. Germline trimming cut 5 bases from V and 0 bases from J; bases unmatched to any gene: 6. The CDR3 runs 17 residues. The V gene's germline CDR1 is SGHVS and CDR2 FQNEAQ. CDR3 coding DNA: TGTGCCAGCAGCCCGGGACTAGCGACCTCGAACACCGGGGAGCTGTTTTTT. Its translation is CASSPGLATSNTGELFF.

The V call is TRBV2, the J call TRBJ2-7; D is ambiguous. Trimming took 7 bases from V and 2 from J, leaving 18 bases between them. This CDR3 is built from 15 residues. Germline V gives CDR1 SNHLY, CDR2 FYNNEI. Written as DNA, the CDR3 is TGTGCCAGCATCCCTCGGAGCTCCCAGGCCTACGAGCAGTACTTC. It yields the protein CASIPRSSQAYEQYF.

The genes are TRBV18 and TRBJ1-6, with 9 positions matching TRBD1. V gave up 2 bases and J gave up 9 bases; unmatched junction bases: 8. CDR1 is KGHSH, CDR2 LQKENI, per germline. The CDR3 sequence is 16 residues long. Here the CDR3 DNA reads TGTGCCAGCTCACCATCTACAGGGGGCCGAGGTTCACCCCTCCACTTT. As protein: CASSPSTGGRGSPLHF.